The 11 T cell receptor beta chains below all came from one sample that was sequenced in a study of blood T cell repertoires in COVID-19. This table comes from immunoSEQ multiplex PCR, and its TCRdb copy is limited to in-frame clones, with some not included. The table records just over 300,000 clones, around 87% of them present only once. The specimen sequenced was peripheral blood. These receptors originate from a man aged 18 to 29 with active or convalescent COVID-19.

V gene TRBV20-1 combines with J gene TRBJ2-5, with 12 bases lining up with TRBD2. The CDR3 runs to 14 residues. The germline V gene has CDR1 DFQATT and CDR2 SNEGSKA (reference sequence). The junction had 4 bases not matched to a gene; V was cut back by 3 bases and J by 5 bases. In DNA, the CDR3 is TGCAGTGCTAGTTTACTAGCGGGGGGTGAGACCCAGTACTTC. Its translation: CSASLLAGGETQYF.

The chain employs TRBV4-1 and TRBJ1-1; D uncertain. Germline lookup yields CDR1 MGHRA and CDR2 YSYEKL. The CDR3 has 14 amino acids. The V end lost 3 bases, the J end lost 4 bases, and 12 bases lay between the germline ends. CDR3 region: CASSHNPGTTEAFF. CDR3 sequence (DNA): TGCGCCAGCAGCCATAATCCGGGAACCACTGAAGCTTTCTTT.

The chain uses TRBV3-1 (or the pseudogene TRBV3-2) and TRBJ2-3, with a tentative D call TRBD2 (5 bases). Germline CDR1 LGHDT, CDR2 YNNKEL (reference sequence). Trimming removed 0 bases from V and 8 bases from J, with 12 bases in between. The CDR3 covers 14 residues. The CDR3 coding sequence is TGTGCCAGCAGCCAAGACACTACTAGTCGTACGCAGTATTTT. It yields the protein CASSQDTTSRTQYF.

This sequence joins TRBV28 and TRBJ2-1; a weak D match, TRBD2 (6 bases). CDR3 length: 14 residues. With 2 bases removed from V and 7 bases from J, the gap between germline ends came to 12 bases. CDR1 is MDHEN, CDR2 SYDVKM, per germline. Written as DNA, the CDR3 is TGTGCCAGCAGTTTAATGGGGGGATATAATGAGCAGTTCTTC. Translated: CASSLMGGYNEQFF.

The V and J genes are TRBV5-1 and TRBJ1-1; no clear D gene. Per germline, CDR1 SGHRS and CDR2 YFSETQ. The CDR3 is made up of 14 amino acids. The V end was cut by 5 bases, the J end by 2 bases, with 13 bases between. The CDR3 DNA reads as TGCGCCAGCAGGAGGAGCGATGGAAACACTGAAGCTTTCTTT. Protein product: CASRRSDGNTEAFF.

The rearrangement uses TRBV6-5 and TRBJ2-7, with 8 bases fitting TRBD1. Looked up from germline, CDR1 is MNHEY and CDR2 is SVGAGI. The length of the CDR3 is 14 residues. J lost 7 bases, V lost 6 bases, and 11 bases had no gene match. CDR3: CASSRGQSSGEQYF. The CDR3 bases are TGTGCCAGCAGCAGGGGGCAATCGTCGGGTGAGCAGTACTTC.

This chain uses TRBV10-2 with TRBJ2-1; D gene uncertain. The germline V gene encodes CDR1 WSHSY and CDR2 SAAADI. The V gene lost 4 bases and the J gene lost 0 bases, with 7 bases spanning the gap. CDR3 size: 14 residues. The CDR3 is CASSADNSYNEQFF. The CDR3 region has the DNA TGCGCCAGCAGTGCCGACAACTCCTACAATGAGCAGTTCTTC.

The chain links TRBV5-4 to TRBJ2-4; 13 nucleotides line up with TRBD2. From germline, CDR1 is SGHNT and CDR2 YYREEE (reference sequence). J lost 2 bases, V lost 4 bases, and 6 bases had no gene match. There are 17 residues in the CDR3. The CDR3 protein is CASSLGTSGMTKNIQYF. The CDR3 nucleotides read TGTGCCAGCAGCCTGGGGACTAGCGGGATGACCAAAAACATTCAGTACTTC.

V is TRBV19 and J is TRBJ2-1; tentative D call: TRBD1 (7 bases). The CDR3 is 15 residues long. Germline CDR1 LNHDA, CDR2 SQIVND (reference sequence). The V and J ends lost 6 bases and 4 bases respectively, with 16 bases between them. CDR3 coding DNA: TGTGCCAGTAGCCGGGCGGGACAGATATACAATGAGCAGTTCTTC. Translation: CASSRAGQIYNEQFF.

This clone was detected once. The J gene is TRBJ1-2, the V gene TRBV2; a possible D gene is TRBD1 (6 bases). The CDR3 spans 15 residues. Per the germline V gene, CDR1 is SNHLY and CDR2 is FYNNEI. V was cut by 7 bases and J by 5 bases, with 20 bases left in between. For the CDR3, the DNA is TGTGCCAGCACCCAGGGGCAGAAAGACACGTATGGCTACACCTTC. Its protein is CASTQGQKDTYGYTF.

CDR3 region: CASSAGGGETQYF. The DNA for the CDR3 is TGCGCCAGCAGCGCGGGGGGTGGGGAGACCCAGTACTTC. The chain joins TRBV5-1 to TRBJ2-5; TRBD2 agrees at 8 bases. Germline CDR1 is SGHRS and CDR2 is YFSETQ. CDR3 length equals 13 residues. V lost 4 bases, J lost 5 bases, and 4 bases stayed unmatched.